Listed below are T cell receptor beta chains from one sample, sequenced in a study of blood T cell repertoires in COVID-19. Some clones are missing from TCRdb's copy, which holds only in-frame ones; the method was immunoSEQ multiplex PCR. The table includes tens of thousands of clones, approximately 83% detected once. Specimen: peripheral blood. Receptors were obtained from a human donor in a cohort sampled during active COVID-19. Both conserved end residues are part of each CDR3. Each record gives: clone size, D gene, J gene, V gene, CDR3 DNA, CDR3 protein. A D gene is named only where the DNA matches it firmly. Some rows have no size entry. The others give once, few or many, or a class for an expanded clone.

size: NA
D: NA
J: TRBJ1-6
V: TRBV19
DNA: TGTGCCAGTAATTCCAGGGTCAATTCACCCCTCCACTTT
CDR3: CASNSRVNSPLHF

size: few
D: NA
J: TRBJ1-1
V: TRBV7-2
DNA: TGTGCCAGCAGCTTTACGCCCGGCGGAGGGAGCACTGAAGCTTTCTTT
CDR3: CASSFTPGGGSTEAFF

size: once
D: NA
J: TRBJ1-6
V: TRBV7-2
DNA: TGTGCCAGCAGCTTTAGCTGGCCTGCCTATAATTCACCCCTCCACTTT
CDR3: CASSFSWPAYNSPLHF

size: NA
D: TRBD2
J: TRBJ2-1
V: TRBV10-2
DNA: TGCGCCAGCAGTGAGTCTGGGCGGGGGTCCTCCTACAATGAGCAGTTCTTC
CDR3: CASSESGRGSSYNEQFF

size: NA
D: NA
J: TRBJ2-7
V: TRBV3-1/TRBV3-2
DNA: TGTGCCAGCAGCCAAGATGTGGGGGCCATGTCCTACGAGCAGTACTTC
CDR3: CASSQDVGAMSYEQYF

size: few
D: NA
J: TRBJ1-4
V: TRBV3-1/TRBV3-2
DNA: TGTGCCAGCAGCCCCGACGGAAGGAGTGAAAAACTGTTTTTT
CDR3: CASSPDGRSEKLFF

size: NA
D: NA
J: TRBJ1-4
V: TRBV5-1
DNA: TGCGCCAGCAGCGAGTGGGGCAGGATAACTAATGAAAAACTGTTTTTT
CDR3: CASSEWGRITNEKLFF

size: NA
D: NA
J: TRBJ2-5
V: TRBV6-2/TRBV6-3
DNA: TGTGCCAGCAGTTCTCTACAAGAGACCCAGTACTTC
CDR3: CASSSLQETQYF

size: few
D: TRBD1
J: TRBJ1-6
V: TRBV5-1
DNA: TGCGCCAGCAGCCCCGGGACAGGCCGCATCGAGGCCCTCCACTTT
CDR3: CASSPGTGRIEALHF

size: NA
D: TRBD2
J: TRBJ2-3
V: TRBV10-3
DNA: TGTGCCACCACCGGGACTAGCGAGGGAGGCGGCACAGATACGCAGTATTTT
CDR3: CATTGTSEGGGTDTQYF

size: NA
D: NA
J: TRBJ1-5
V: TRBV19
DNA: TGTGCCAGTAGTATGGGGCGTGGGGCCCCGGTCAATCAGCCCCAGCATTTT
CDR3: CASSMGRGAPVNQPQHF

size: once
D: NA
J: TRBJ1-1
V: TRBV3-1/TRBV3-2
DNA: TGTGCCAGCAGCCAAGATCTTTCACAGTTGAACACTGAAGCTTTCTTT
CDR3: CASSQDLSQLNTEAFF

size: NA
D: NA
J: TRBJ2-1
V: TRBV5-1
DNA: TGCGCCAGCAGCTCCTCCGGCCGGTCGACGGGGGAGCAGTTCTTC
CDR3: CASSSSGRSTGEQFF

size: once
D: TRBD2
J: TRBJ2-5
V: TRBV5-1
DNA: TGCGCCAGCAGCTCAAACGTCGGGGGGGTAGAGACCCAGTACTTC
CDR3: CASSSNVGGVETQYF

size: NA
D: TRBD1
J: TRBJ2-2
V: TRBV6-1
DNA: TGTGCCAGCAGTGAAGTGACAGGGGAGAACACCGGGGAGCTGTTTTTT
CDR3: CASSEVTGENTGELFF

size: once
D: TRBD1
J: TRBJ2-1
V: TRBV12-3/TRBV12-4
DNA: TGTGCCACTGCTGACAGGGCGGGTCTCGGGTTCTTC
CDR3: CATADRAGLGFF

size: NA
D: TRBD1
J: TRBJ2-2
V: TRBV27
DNA: TGTGCCAGCAGTCCCTGGACAGGGGGGACCGGGGAGCTGTTTTTT
CDR3: CASSPWTGGTGELFF

size: few
D: NA
J: TRBJ1-2
V: TRBV19
DNA: TGTGCCAGTAGACCACTCGGACAGCTCTATGGCTACACCTTC
CDR3: CASRPLGQLYGYTF

size: NA
D: NA
J: TRBJ2-2
V: TRBV24-1
DNA: TGTGCCACCAGTGCCAAGACGAGGACCGGGGAGCTGTTTTTT
CDR3: CATSAKTRTGELFF

size: NA
D: TRBD2
J: TRBJ2-7
V: TRBV5-1
DNA: TGCGCCAGCAGCTTGATGACTAGCGGGGGCTACGAGCAGTACTTC
CDR3: CASSLMTSGGYEQYF

size: NA
D: TRBD1
J: TRBJ1-1
V: TRBV5-8
DNA: TGTGCCAGCAGCTTTTACAGGGGAGTTGAAGCTTTCTTT
CDR3: CASSFYRGVEAFF